These 18 T cell receptor beta chains were all obtained from the same sample, sequenced in a study of identical twins. Using its own MiXCR run on the 5' RACE reads, TCRdb lists one record per CDR3 protein. Here the sample spans 700,000 to 950,000 distinct CDR3 sequences, 12% being singletons. These data were likewise used in another study, on yellow fever vaccine responses in identical twins.

The sequenced sample consisted of PBMCs. Receptors originate from a woman younger than 30 in good health.

This chain links TRBV5-1 with TRBJ1-6; no firm D call. CDR1 and CDR2 (germline): SGHRS, YFSETQ. The CDR3 runs 16 residues. V lost 4 bases, J lost 7 bases, and 18 bases lay in between. This CDR3 is CASSPLTEGGNSPLHF. The CDR3 coding sequence is TGCGCCAGCAGCCCCCTTACCGAGGGAGGGAATTCACCCCTCCACTTT.

This clonotype turned up a few times. The genes are TRBV5-5 and TRBJ2-2; 7 bases are a match to TRBD2. The CDR3 is made up of 15 amino acids. V dropped 4 bases and J dropped 5; count of bases not matched to a gene: 8. Germline assignment: CDR1 SGHKS and CDR2 YYEKEE (reference sequence). The CDR3 protein is CASSPHAGETGELFF. The CDR3 DNA follows: TGTGCCAGCAGCCCGCATGCGGGGGAAACCGGGGAGCTGTTTTTT. Supplemented by reference TRBV5-5 and TRBJ2-2, the full variable domain reads DAGVTQSPTHLIKTRGQQVTLRCSPISGHKSVSWYQQVLGQGPQFIFQYYEKEERGRGNFPDRFSARQFPNYSSELNVNALLLGDSALYLCASSPHAGETGELFFGEGSRLTVL.

The J gene is TRBJ2-2, the V gene TRBV12-3 or TRBV12-4; TRBD1 agrees at 8 bases. V shed 8 bases and J 0 bases; nucleotides not matched to a gene: 8. The CDR3 is 16 amino acids. CDR3 in amino acids: CASSGTGLANTGELFF. The CDR3 nucleotides are TGTGCCAGCTCCGGGACAGGCCTTGCGAACACCGGGGAGCTGTTTTTT.

The rearrangement joins TRBV20-1 to TRBJ1-1, with 7 nucleotides matching TRBD1. J was trimmed by 7 bases and V by 3 bases; bases with no gene match: 5. Germline V gives CDR1 DFQATT, CDR2 SNEGSKA (reference sequence). This CDR3 region has 12 residues. The CDR3 spells CSASQQGDEAFF. The CDR3 DNA is TGCAGTGCTAGCCAGCAGGGGGATGAAGCTTTCTTT.

This clonotype was seen at least ten times. This sequence joins TRBV4-1 and TRBJ1-2, with TRBD1 identical over 8 bases. Germline assignment: CDR1 MGHRA and CDR2 YSYEKL. With V trimmed by 2 bases and J by 6 bases, 8 bases remained unmatched. The CDR3 is 15 residues long. The CDR3 DNA is TGCGCCAGCAGCCAAATCCGACAGGGGTCCCATGGCTACACCTTC. Translation: CASSQIRQGSHGYTF.

This clonotype was observed a few times. The chain is built from TRBV4-1 and TRBJ2-3, with D perhaps TRBD2 (5 bases). Germline V gives CDR1 MGHRA, CDR2 YSYEKL. This CDR3 spans 15 amino acids. V dropped 4 bases and J dropped 0 bases, with 11 bases sitting between them. The CDR3: CASSLILASTDTQYF. CDR3 DNA sequence: TGCGCCAGCAGCCTAATCCTAGCTAGCACAGATACGCAGTATTTT.

The DNA for the CDR3 is TGTGCCAGCATTAGGATAGGAGATGAGCAGTTCTTC. Protein: CASIRIGDEQFF. The rearrangement uses TRBV7-4 and TRBJ2-1; no reliable D call. Germline V gene sequence: CDR1 SGHVT, CDR2 SQSDAQ. This CDR3 has 12 amino acids. Trimming took off 7 bases at V and 8 bases at J, with 12 bases between the two ends. The full variable domain, rest sourced from reference TRBV7-4 and TRBJ2-1, is GAGVSQSPRYKVAKRGRDVALRCDSISGHVTLYWYRQTLGQGSEVLTYSQSDAQRDKSGRPSGRFSAERPERSVSTLKIQRTEQGDSAVYLCASIRIGDEQFFGPGTRLTVL.

V gene TRBV15 combines with J gene TRBJ1-1, with D tentatively TRBD1 (5 bases). The germline V and J ends were trimmed by 0 bases and 1 base, with 9 bases remaining between them. CDR1 is LNHNV and CDR2 is YYDKDF in the germline V gene (reference sequence). This CDR3 comprises 15 residues. The CDR3 sequence is CATSRDRAPNTEAFF. As DNA, the CDR3 is TGTGCCACCAGCAGAGACAGGGCCCCGAACACTGAAGCTTTCTTT.

The sample holds many counts of this clonotype. The V and J genes are TRBV5-1 and TRBJ2-1; TRBD2 agrees at 14 bases. This CDR3 has 14 amino acids. The V segment lost 4 bases and the J segment 8 bases; nucleotides outside the gene matches: 2. Germline CDR1 reads SGHRS; CDR2 reads YFSETQ. The CDR3 DNA reads TGCGCCAGCAGCCCGGGACTAGCGGGAGATGAGCAGTTCTTC. Protein product: CASSPGLAGDEQFF.

This clonotype was detected only a few times. The rearrangement links TRBV4-2 to TRBJ2-1, with D perhaps given as TRBD1 or TRBD2 (6 bases each). Trimming pared 1 base from V and 9 bases from J, leaving 16 bases between. Germline loops: CDR1 LGHNA, CDR2 YNFKEQ. The CDR3 is 15 residues long. The CDR3 DNA sequence: TGTGCCAGCAGCCAAGGGGGGGCCGGCATCGGTGAGCAGTTCTTC. Amino acids: CASSQGGAGIGEQFF.

Only a few counts were recorded for this clonotype. This chain uses TRBV3-1 with TRBJ2-1; 9 bases fit TRBD1. The CDR3 runs 16 residues. Trimming at V came to 3 bases and at J to 7 bases, leaving 10 bases not matched to a gene. CDR1 and CDR2 (germline): LGHDT, YNNKEL (reference sequence). Here the CDR3 reads CASSHLPGQGVNEQFF. CDR3 sequence (DNA): TGTGCCAGCAGCCACCTACCGGGACAGGGAGTGAATGAGCAGTTCTTC.

Comment on this clonotype: At one of its ends the junction is not consistent with the germline gene, which may arise from a read error. The chain uses TRBV5-1 and TRBJ2-5; D is possibly TRBD1 (6 bases). Germline V gives CDR1 SGHRS, CDR2 YFSETQ. CDR3 size: 14 residues. CDR3 sequence reads: CASSLVPGEETQYF. The CDR3 nucleotides are TGCGCCAGTAGCTTGGTTCCAGGGGAAGAGACCCAGTACTTC.

This clonotype has more than one count but fewer than ten. J is TRBJ2-5 and V is TRBV5-1, with D perhaps TRBD1 or TRBD2 (5 bases each). The germline V gene encodes CDR1 SGHRS and CDR2 YFSETQ. V gave up 2 bases and J gave up 4 bases, with 15 bases separating them. The CDR3 spans 15 residues. The CDR3: CASSFVGENRETQYF. The CDR3 coding sequence is TGCGCCAGCAGCTTTGTGGGGGAGAACCGAGAGACCCAGTACTTC.

The chain carries TRBV7-6 and TRBJ1-6; D may be TRBD1 (6 bases). Per germline, CDR1 SGHVS and CDR2 FNYEAQ. This CDR3 has 16 residues. V was shortened by 1 base and J by 8 bases, with 15 bases between the two germline ends. The CDR3 nucleotides are TGTGCCAGCAGCTTAGAGGGACACCGCATGGATTCACCCCTCCACTTT. Its protein product is CASSLEGHRMDSPLHF.

This clonotype was seen ten or more times. This rearrangement joins TRBV18 to TRBJ2-3, with 14 bases aligning to TRBD2. From germline, CDR1 is KGHSH and CDR2 LQKENI. There are 15 residues in the CDR3. Trimming removed 6 bases from V and 3 bases from J; junction bases left unmatched: 2. CDR3 region: CASSTSGGATDTQYF. In nucleotides, the CDR3 is TGTGCCAGCTCGACTAGCGGGGGGGCGACAGATACGCAGTATTTT.

The chain links TRBV10-1 to TRBJ2-7; possible D gene TRBD2, 6 bases. Germline lookup yields CDR1 WNHNN and CDR2 SYGVQD (reference sequence). This CDR3 has 13 amino acids. V was clipped by 8 bases and J by 2 bases, with 13 bases between them. CDR3 region: CASGTSQPYEQYF. The CDR3 DNA sequence: TGCGCCAGCGGGACTTCCCAACCCTACGAGCAGTACTTC.

This clonotype was detected ten times or more. The chain is built from TRBV12-3 or TRBV12-4 and TRBJ1-2, with D unclear. Trimming took 4 bases from V and 13 from J, leaving 16 bases between them. This CDR3 is 12 amino acids long. CDR3 amino acids: CASSSASFSGTF. The DNA for the CDR3 is TGTGCCAGCAGTTCCGCCTCTTTCTCGGGCACCTTC.

This clonotype occurred a few times. The rearrangement links TRBV24-1 to TRBJ2-1; tentatively, D is TRBD1 (6 bases). Trimming took 3 bases from V and 2 from J, leaving 16 bases between them. This CDR3 spans 17 amino acids. Germline CDR1 KGHDR, CDR2 SFDVKD. This CDR3 reads CATSDPSGTPTYNEQFF. CDR3 sequence (DNA): TGTGCCACCAGTGATCCATCCGGGACACCAACCTACAATGAGCAGTTCTTC.